This TCR beta chain derives from a study of T cells expressing NK-cell markers. This CDR3 contains 15 residues. Germline V gives CDR1 SGHAT, CDR2 FQNNGV. From the 5' RACE reads, TCRdb lists one entry per CDR3 protein and no DNA. This sample's table reports over 150,000 distinct CDR3 sequences. This rearrangement joins TRBV11-2 to TRBJ2-1; lacking DNA, the TRBD1 call made by TCRdb goes unchecked. The TCR comes from a woman between 50 and 59 years old in good health. What was sequenced was blood T cells: a sorted CD56 or NKG2C T cell subset, CD4+ or CD8+ T cells, or bulk PBMC T cells (not recorded which). This chain's CDR3 is CASSLEATVYNEQFF.